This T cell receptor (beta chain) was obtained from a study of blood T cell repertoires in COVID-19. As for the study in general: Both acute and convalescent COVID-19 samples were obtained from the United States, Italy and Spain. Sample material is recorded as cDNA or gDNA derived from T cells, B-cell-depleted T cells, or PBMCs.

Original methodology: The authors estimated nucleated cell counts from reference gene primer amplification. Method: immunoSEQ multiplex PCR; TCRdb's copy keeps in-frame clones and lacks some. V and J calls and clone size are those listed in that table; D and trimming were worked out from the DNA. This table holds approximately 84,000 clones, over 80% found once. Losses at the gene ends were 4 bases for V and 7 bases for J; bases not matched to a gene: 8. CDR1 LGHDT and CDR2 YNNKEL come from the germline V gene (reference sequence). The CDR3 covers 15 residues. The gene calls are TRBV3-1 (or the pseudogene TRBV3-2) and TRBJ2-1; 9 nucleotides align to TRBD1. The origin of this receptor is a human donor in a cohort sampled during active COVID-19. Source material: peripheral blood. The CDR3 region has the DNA TGTGCCAGCAGCCTCCCGGGACAGGGTGTAAATGAGCAGTTCTTC. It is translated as CASSLPGQGVNEQFF.